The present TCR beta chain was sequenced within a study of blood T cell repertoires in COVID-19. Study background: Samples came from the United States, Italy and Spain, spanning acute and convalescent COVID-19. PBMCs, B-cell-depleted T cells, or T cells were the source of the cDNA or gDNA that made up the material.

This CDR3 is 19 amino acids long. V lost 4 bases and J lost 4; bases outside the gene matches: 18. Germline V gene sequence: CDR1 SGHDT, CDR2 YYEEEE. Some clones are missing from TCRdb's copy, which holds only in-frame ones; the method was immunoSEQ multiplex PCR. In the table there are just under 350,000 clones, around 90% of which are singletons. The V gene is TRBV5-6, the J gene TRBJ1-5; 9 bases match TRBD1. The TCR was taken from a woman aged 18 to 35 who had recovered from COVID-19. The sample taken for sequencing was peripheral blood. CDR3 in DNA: TGTGCCAGCAGCCTCCAATACTCCGGCCGGGACAGGGAGAATCAGCCCCAGCATTTT. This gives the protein CASSLQYSGRDRENQPQHF. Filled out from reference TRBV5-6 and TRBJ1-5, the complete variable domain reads DAGVTQSPTHLIKTRGQQVTLRCSPKSGHDTVSWYQQALGQGPQFIFQYYEEEERQRGNFPDRFSGHQFPNYSSELNVNALLLGDSALYLCASSLQYSGRDRENQPQHFGDGTRLSIL.